These 4 T cell receptor beta chains originate from one sample sequenced in a study of OX40 agonist ivuxolimab in advanced cancers. Produced via immunoSEQ multiplex PCR; TCRdb's table is partial and in-frame only. Of 74,000 or so clones in the sample, 85% to 95% were seen once. The specimen was CD4+ or CD8+ T cells sorted from blood, collected in a trial of the OX40 agonist ivuxolimab. The receptors shown here come from an adult with an advanced solid tumor such as melanoma, head and neck, liver or kidney cancer.

This chain uses TRBV4-3 with TRBJ1-3; D unclear. This CDR3 is built from 15 residues. Germline CDR1 is LGHNA and CDR2 is YSLEER. With 0 bases removed from V and 3 bases from J, the gap between germline ends came to 9 bases. CDR3 amino acids: CASSQDPGNGNTIYF. The CDR3 DNA sequence: TGCGCCAGCAGCCAAGATCCGGGGAATGGAAACACCATATATTTT.

This clone was detected once. The chain joins TRBV10-3 to TRBJ2-1; 12 positions agree with TRBD2. After removal of 6 bases from V and 9 bases from J, the junction contained 6 bases not matched to a gene. Per the germline V gene, CDR1 is ENHRY and CDR2 is SYGVKD. CDR3 size: 14 residues. The CDR3 sequence is CAIRLLAGGGEQFF. CDR3 sequence (DNA): TGTGCCATCAGATTACTAGCGGGAGGAGGTGAGCAGTTCTTC.

The rearrangement links TRBV7-8 to TRBJ2-7, with a weak D call TRBD2 (5 bases). This CDR3 has 16 amino acids. The germline CDR1 and CDR2 sequences are SGHVS and FQNEAQ. V was shortened by 0 bases and J by 7 bases, with 19 bases between the two germline ends. The chain's CDR3 is CASSLAGRVRLREQYF. Here the CDR3 DNA reads TGTGCCAGCAGCTTAGCCGGGCGGGTCCGGTTGAGGGAGCAGTACTTC.

The genes are TRBV6-5 and TRBJ2-7, with TRBD2 as a possible D gene (5 bases). CDR1 and CDR2 from the germline V gene are MNHEY and SVGAGI. V dropped 9 bases and J dropped 6 bases, with 18 bases sitting between them. The CDR3 extends over 13 amino acids. CDR3 sequence reads: CASRGRGSGEQYF. CDR3 bases: TGTGCCAGTAGAGGGCGCGGGTCCGGCGAGCAGTACTTC.